This is a list of T cell receptor beta chains from one sample in a study of blood T cell repertoires in COVID-19. Clones were sequenced by immunoSEQ multiplex PCR, and TCRdb holds only the in-frame ones, with some missing. The sample yields some 220,000 clones, 83% seen once. Sequenced sample: peripheral blood. These TCRs come from a human donor in a cohort sampled during active COVID-19. The conserved cysteine and the conserved F or W are not part of the CDR3 here.

TRBV28,TRBJ2-1,ASALARSFYNEQF
TRBV6-5,TRBJ1-2,ASSLGGTGAYGYT
TRBV28,TRBJ1-2,ASSFPDYGYT
TRBV5-6,TRBJ2-3,ASSLGLAGPDTQY
TRBV5-1,TRBJ1-2,ASSLEGQPEGYT
TRBV6-6,TRBJ2-2,ASSYLGLAGSGELF
TRBV28,TRBJ2-7,ASSRRVGLGHYEQY
TRBV9,TRBJ1-2,ASSSGGQARGYT
TRBV19,TRBJ2-7,ASSTVPSGYEQY
TRBV27,TRBJ2-3,ASSPNSSGGARDTQY
TRBV2,TRBJ2-5,ASRRTSGRVGETQY
TRBV28,TRBJ1-2,ASSPRQGAGYGYT
TRBV5-1,TRBJ1-2,ASSLDGGTGIYGYT
TRBV6-5,TRBJ2-3,ASSIRQGRGDTQY
TRBV11-2,TRBJ2-1,ASSSELGGGF
TRBV7-8,TRBJ2-2,ASSSQGAYTGELF
TRBV28,TRBJ2-3,ATRFVADTQY
TRBV27,TRBJ2-7,ASSLSRSYEQY
TRBV27,TRBJ1-1,ASTLTGLSTEAF
TRBV27,TRBJ1-4,ASSAHGGNEKLF
TRBV5-1,TRBJ2-2,ASSFGTSGSAGELF
TRBV5-1,TRBJ2-7,ASSLEGQYEQY
TRBV12-5,TRBJ2-7,ASGLATGTRHEQY
TRBV10-3,TRBJ2-2,AISGVAGEDTGELF
TRBV28,TRBJ2-2,AIPGLENTGELF
TRBV2,TRBJ1-4,ASSQEGATNEKLF
TRBV11-1,TRBJ2-5,ASSPPTRETQY
TRBV5-1,TRBJ2-5,ASSLGRGGETQY
TRBV3-1/TRBV3-2,TRBJ2-1,ASSQQTGYNNEQF
TRBV5-1,TRBJ2-7,ASSPGTSGRMDEQY
TRBV30,TRBJ1-2,AWSTGYDYGYT
TRBV28,TRBJ2-5,ASSLSGAAQETQY
TRBV5-4,TRBJ1-5,ASSSQGVNQPQH
TRBV3-1/TRBV3-2,TRBJ2-3,ASSHGGTLADTQY
TRBV5-1,TRBJ2-3,ASSPWGGVEDTQY
TRBV5-6,TRBJ2-3,ASKLIGGGTDTQY
TRBV2,TRBJ1-5,ASSETGFNQPQH
TRBV6-4,TRBJ2-1,ASSETSGSDEQF
TRBV5-4,TRBJ2-5,ASSLDRVRETQY
TRBV6-1,TRBJ2-3,ASSESISGAWTDTQY
TRBV9,TRBJ2-7,ASSGGLPSSEQY
TRBV5-4,TRBJ1-6,ASSVDRHSPLH
TRBV9,TRBJ2-5,ASSAAQTGLETQY
TRBV7-2,TRBJ2-1,ASSSQRGGRNEQF
TRBV18,TRBJ2-3,ASSPSSATLFTQY
TRBV19,TRBJ2-5,ASSPSPRIETQY
TRBV2,TRBJ1-4,ASRVTGTGLEKLF
TRBV9,TRBJ2-1,ASSVDSGSYNEQF
TRBV6-5,TRBJ1-2,ASSYDRDYSGGYT
TRBV14,TRBJ2-3,ATGGSTDTQY
TRBV6-5,TRBJ1-6,ASTWGTGVSPLH
TRBV27,TRBJ2-5,ASSTAGKETQY
TRBV6-2/TRBV6-3,TRBJ2-7,ASSYSTILLEQY
TRBV11-2,TRBJ2-5,ASSQALWRDRQETQY
TRBV24-1,TRBJ1-4,ATSDLGTEGEKLF
TRBV3-1/TRBV3-2,TRBJ2-7,ASSHSSLGLALYEQY